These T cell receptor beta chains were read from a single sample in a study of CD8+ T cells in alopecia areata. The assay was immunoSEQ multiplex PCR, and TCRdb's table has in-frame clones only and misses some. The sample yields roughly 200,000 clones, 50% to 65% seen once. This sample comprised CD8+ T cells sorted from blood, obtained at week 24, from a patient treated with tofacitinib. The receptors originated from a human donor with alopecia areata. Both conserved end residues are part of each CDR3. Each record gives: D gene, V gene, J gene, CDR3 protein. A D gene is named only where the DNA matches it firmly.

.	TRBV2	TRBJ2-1	CASSEDSSYNEQFF
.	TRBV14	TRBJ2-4	CASSQNTDIQYF
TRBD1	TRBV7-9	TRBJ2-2	CASSDDRGQVGELFF
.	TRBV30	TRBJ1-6	CACRSSESSYNSPLHF
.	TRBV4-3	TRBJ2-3	CASSQDSLYSSTDTQYF
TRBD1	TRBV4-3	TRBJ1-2	CASSQVDRGGYTF
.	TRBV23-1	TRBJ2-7	CASSHPPGRRSKQYF
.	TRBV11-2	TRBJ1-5	CASSLGDQPQHF
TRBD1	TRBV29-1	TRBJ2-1	CSVEGSGTGLNNEQFF
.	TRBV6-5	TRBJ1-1	CASSYREGLNTEAFF
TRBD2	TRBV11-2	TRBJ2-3	CASSVPGLAYGDTQYF
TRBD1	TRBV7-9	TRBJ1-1	CASSPRTGRRTEAFF
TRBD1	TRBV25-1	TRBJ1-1	CASQWTGRAFF
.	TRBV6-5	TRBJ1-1	CASGESTEAFF
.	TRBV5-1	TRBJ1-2	CASIPHPDSQEGYGYTF
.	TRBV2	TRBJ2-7	CAGSGGGSGSSYEQYF
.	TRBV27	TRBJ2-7	CASSYRAPYEQYF
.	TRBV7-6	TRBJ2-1	CASSLGVYTNNEQFF
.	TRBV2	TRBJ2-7	CASSPEIGNSYEQYF
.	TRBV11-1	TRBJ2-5	CASSLEAGETQYF
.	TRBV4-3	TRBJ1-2	CASRGPDYGYTF
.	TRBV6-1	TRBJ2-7	CASSTLRDGYEQYF
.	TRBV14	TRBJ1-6	CASSLIPSSDLHF
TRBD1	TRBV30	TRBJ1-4	CAWSVTGRGKEKLFF
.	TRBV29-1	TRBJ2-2	CSVEDPQGQGNTGELFF
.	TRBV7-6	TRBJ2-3	CASSLEGGTDTQYF
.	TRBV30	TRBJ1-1	CAWGPGTGIFF
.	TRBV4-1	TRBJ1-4	CASSQTSGVEKLFF
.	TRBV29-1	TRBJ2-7	CSVEISYEQYF
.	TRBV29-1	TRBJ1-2	CSVVEGAGGYTF
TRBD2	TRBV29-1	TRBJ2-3	CSVEDAASGATDTQYF
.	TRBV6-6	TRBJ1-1	CASSTTGGTEAFF
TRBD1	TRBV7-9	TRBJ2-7	CASSHRSNRGYSYEQYF
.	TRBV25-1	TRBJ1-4	CASSEWERDEKLFF
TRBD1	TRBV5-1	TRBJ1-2	CASSPGVRDSFFNYGYTF
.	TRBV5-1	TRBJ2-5	CASSLGQEETQYF
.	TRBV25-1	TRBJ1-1	CASSPGTEAFF
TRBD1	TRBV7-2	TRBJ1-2	CASSSSGTGAYGYTF
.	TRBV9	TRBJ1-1	CASSPDTNTEAFF
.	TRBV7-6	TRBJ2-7	CASSLGGHGDEQYF
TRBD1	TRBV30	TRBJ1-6	CAWSDDRVNSPLHF
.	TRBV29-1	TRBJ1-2	CSVFGGYGYTF
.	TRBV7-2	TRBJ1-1	CASSLESPLVEAFF
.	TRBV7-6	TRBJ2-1	CASSSRGLVNEQFF
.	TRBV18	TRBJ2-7	CASSPSGGYEQYF
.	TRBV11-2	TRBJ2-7	CASSLYGEDWDEQYF
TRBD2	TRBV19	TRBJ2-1	CASTLSGAISYNEQFF
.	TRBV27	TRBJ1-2	CASSLRRGGPGYTF
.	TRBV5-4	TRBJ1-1	CASARPTEAFF
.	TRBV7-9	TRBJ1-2	CASSLAGVTLDF
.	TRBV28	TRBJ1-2	CASSYGMGYTF
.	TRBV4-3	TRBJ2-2	CASSQDRGGGELFF
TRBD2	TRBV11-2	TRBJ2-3	CASSPSSGGADTQYF
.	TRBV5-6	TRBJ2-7	CASSLEGMGLSIYEQYF